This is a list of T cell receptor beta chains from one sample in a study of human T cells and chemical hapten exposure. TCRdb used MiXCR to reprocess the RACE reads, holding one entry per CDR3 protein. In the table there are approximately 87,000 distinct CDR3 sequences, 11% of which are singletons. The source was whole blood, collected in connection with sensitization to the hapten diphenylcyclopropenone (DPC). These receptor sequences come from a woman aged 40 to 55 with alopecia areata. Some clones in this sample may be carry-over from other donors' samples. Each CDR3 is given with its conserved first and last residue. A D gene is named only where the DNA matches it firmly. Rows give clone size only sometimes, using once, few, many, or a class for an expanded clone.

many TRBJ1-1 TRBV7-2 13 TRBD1 TGTGCCAGCAGGGGACAGGTGGGGACTGAAGCTTTCTTT CASRGQVGTEAFF
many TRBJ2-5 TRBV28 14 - TGTGCCAGCAGTTTTATGGGCGAGTCGGAGACCCAGTACTTC CASSFMGESETQYF
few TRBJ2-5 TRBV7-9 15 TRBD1 TGTGCCAGCAGTTGGCGAGGACAGGTTGGAGAGACCCAGTACTTC CASSWRGQVGETQYF
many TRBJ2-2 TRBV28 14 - TGTGCCAGCGGAGAGGGGGTTGTGGCCGGGGAGCTGTTTTTT CASGEGVVAGELFF
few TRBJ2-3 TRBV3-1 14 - TGTGCCAGCAGCCCAGGAAGGGGCACAGATACGCAGTATTTT CASSPGRGTDTQYF
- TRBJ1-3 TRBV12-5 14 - TGTGCTAGTGGTTTTTCAGGGTCTGGAAACACCATATATTTT CASGFSGSGNTIYF
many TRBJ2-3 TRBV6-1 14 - TGTGCCAGCACCTGGCCGGGGAATACAGATACGCAGTATTTT CASTWPGNTDTQYF
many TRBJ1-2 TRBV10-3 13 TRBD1 TGTGCCATCAGGGACAGGGAGTCTGATGGCTACACCTTC CAIRDRESDGYTF
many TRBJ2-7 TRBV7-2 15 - TGTGCCAGCAGCTCCCAGGCGGGACAAACCTACGAGCAGTACTTC CASSSQAGQTYEQYF
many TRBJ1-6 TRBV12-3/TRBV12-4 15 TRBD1 TGTGCCAGCAGGGCCGGGGACAGGGATAATTCACCCCTCCACTTT CASRAGDRDNSPLHF
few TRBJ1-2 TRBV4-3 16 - TGCGCCAGCAGCCTCAATGGACCAGGGAGGTATGATGGCTACACCTTC CASSLNGPGRYDGYTF
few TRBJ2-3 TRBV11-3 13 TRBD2 TGTGCCAGTGGGCCGGGGGGGACAGATACGCAGTATTTT CASGPGGTDTQYF
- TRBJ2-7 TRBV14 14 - TGTGCCAGCAGCCAAGTTGACCAGGCAGGGGAGCAGTACTTC CASSQVDQAGEQYF
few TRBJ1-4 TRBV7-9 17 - TGTGCCAGCAGCTTAGATAAGCGTCTATCCGTCGGTGAAAAACTGTTTTTT CASSLDKRLSVGEKLFF
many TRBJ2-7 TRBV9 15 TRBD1 TGTGCCAGCAGCGCCCCGGACAGGGCTCCTCACGAGCAGTACTTC CASSAPDRAPHEQYF
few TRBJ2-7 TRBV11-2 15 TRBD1 TGTGCCAGCAGCCCGTGGACAGGGGGCGGTTACGAGCAGTACTTC CASSPWTGGGYEQYF
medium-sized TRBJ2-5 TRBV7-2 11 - TGTGCCAGCAGCTCGAGTGAGACCCAGTACTTC CASSSSETQYF
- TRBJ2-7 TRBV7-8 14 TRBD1 TGTGCCAGCAGCCCCCCGGGACAGGTCTACGAGCAGTACTTC CASSPPGQVYEQYF
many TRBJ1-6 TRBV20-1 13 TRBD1 TGCAGTGCTACAGGGGGCGAGGTTTCACCCCTCCACTTT CSATGGEVSPLHF